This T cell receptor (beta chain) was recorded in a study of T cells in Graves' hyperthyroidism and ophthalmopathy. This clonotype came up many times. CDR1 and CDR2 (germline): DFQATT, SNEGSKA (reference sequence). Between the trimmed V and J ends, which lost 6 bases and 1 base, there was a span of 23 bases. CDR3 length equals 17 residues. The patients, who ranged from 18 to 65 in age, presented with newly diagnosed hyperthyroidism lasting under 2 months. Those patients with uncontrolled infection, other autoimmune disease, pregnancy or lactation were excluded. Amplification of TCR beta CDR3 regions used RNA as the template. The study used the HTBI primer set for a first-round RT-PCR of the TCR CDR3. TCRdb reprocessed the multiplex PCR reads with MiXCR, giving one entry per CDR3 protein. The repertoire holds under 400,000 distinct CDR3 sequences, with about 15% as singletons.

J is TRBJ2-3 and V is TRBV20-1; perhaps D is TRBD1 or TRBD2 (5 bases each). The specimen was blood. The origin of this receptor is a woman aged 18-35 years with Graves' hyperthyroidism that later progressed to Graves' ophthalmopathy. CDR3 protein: CSASGPRGEAGTDTQYF. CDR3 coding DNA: TGCAGTGCATCGGGACCCCGAGGCGAGGCGGGCACAGATACGCAGTATTTT.